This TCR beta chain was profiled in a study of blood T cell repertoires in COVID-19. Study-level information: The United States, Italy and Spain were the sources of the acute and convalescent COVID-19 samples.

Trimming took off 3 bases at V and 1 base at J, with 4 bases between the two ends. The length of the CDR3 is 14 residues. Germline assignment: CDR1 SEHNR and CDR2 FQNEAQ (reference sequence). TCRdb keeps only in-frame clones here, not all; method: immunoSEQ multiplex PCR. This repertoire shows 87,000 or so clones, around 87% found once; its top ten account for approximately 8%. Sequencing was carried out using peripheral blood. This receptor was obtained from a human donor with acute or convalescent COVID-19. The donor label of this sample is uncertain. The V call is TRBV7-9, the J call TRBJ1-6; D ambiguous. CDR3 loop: CASSFSSYNSPLHF. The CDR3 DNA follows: TGTGCCAGCAGCTTTTCATCCTATAATTCACCCCTCCACTTT.